Shown below are 10 T cell receptor beta chains from a single sample sequenced in a study of cytomegalovirus exposure and HLA in healthy donors. Amplification used 60 Vbeta primers and 13 Jbeta primers. Repertoires were generated with immunoSEQ multiplex PCR, while TCRdb's copy carries only in-frame clones and drops some. The sample contains over 100,000 clones, roughly 74% of which appear only once. The sequenced sample consisted of PBMCs. All receptors come from a woman under 40 in good health and CMV-seronegative.

This clone was found a few times. The chain combines TRBV2 with TRBJ1-3; D remains unclear. Looked up from germline, CDR1 is SNHLY and CDR2 is FYNNEI. Trimming shortened V by 8 bases and J by 1 base, and 15 bases separated the two germline ends. The CDR3 is made up of 15 amino acids. The CDR3 region is CASGFISGSGNTIYF. The CDR3 DNA follows: TGTGCCAGCGGATTCATCAGCGGGTCTGGAAACACCATATATTTT. The whole variable domain, remainder taken from reference TRBV2 and TRBJ1-3, is EPEVTQTPSHQVTQMGQEVILRCVPISNHLYFYWYRQILGQKVEFLVSFYNNEISEKSEIFDDQFSVERPDGSNFTLKIRSTKLEDSAMYFCASGFISGSGNTIYFGEGSWLTVV.

CDR3 region: CASSSLKGGGYTF. The CDR3 DNA reads TGTGCCAGCAGCTCACTAAAGGGGGGGGGCTACACCTTC. The chain recombines TRBV6-5 with TRBJ1-2; possibly TRBD1 for D (6 bases). V lost 6 bases and J 8 bases, leaving 16 bases between the germline ends. The germline V gene encodes CDR1 MNHEY and CDR2 SVGAGI. The CDR3 length is 13 residues.

The chain combines TRBV25-1 with TRBJ2-1; TRBD2 matches at 8 bases. The V segment lost 5 bases and the J segment 2 bases; nucleotides outside the gene matches: 11. Germline values: CDR1 MGHDK, CDR2 SYGVNS. The CDR3 is 17 residues long. The CDR3 DNA reads as TGTGCCAGCAGTCCGACGGAAGGACTAGCCGCCTACAATGAGCAGTTCTTC. Translated, it gives CASSPTEGLAAYNEQFF. The full variable domain, completed using reference TRBV25-1 and TRBJ2-1, is EADIYQTPRYLVIGTGKKITLECSQTMGHDKMYWYQQDPGMELHLIHYSYGVNSTEKGDLSSESTVSRIRTEHFPLTLESARPSHTSQYLCASSPTEGLAAYNEQFFGPGTRLTVL.

J is TRBJ1-4 and V is TRBV5-1; 9 bases fit TRBD1. Germline loops: CDR1 SGHRS, CDR2 YFSETQ. Unmatched junction bases numbered 7, after V lost 3 bases and J lost 4 bases. This CDR3 contains 16 residues. In DNA form, the CDR3 reads TGCGCCAGCAGCTCCGGGACAGGGACTTTTAATGAAAAACTGTTTTTT. Its protein is CASSSGTGTFNEKLFF.

This rearrangement joins TRBV6-6 to TRBJ2-7, with D uncertain. The CDR3 loop spans 11 amino acids. From germline, CDR1 is MNHNY and CDR2 SVGAGI (reference sequence). Deletions cut 6 bases from V and 2 bases from J, with 5 bases between. CDR3: CASRAAYEQYF. Written as DNA, the CDR3 is TGTGCCAGCAGGGCAGCCTACGAGCAGTACTTC.

The genes are TRBV5-6 and TRBJ2-1; 16 nucleotides match TRBD2. V shed 2 bases and J 7 bases; nucleotides not matched to a gene: 12. The CDR3 runs 19 residues. Germline CDR1 and CDR2: SGHDT and YYEEEE. The CDR3 DNA reads as TGTGCCAGCAGCTTTGAAGGGACTAGCGGGAGGGCGCGTATGAATGAGCAGTTCTTC. Translation gives CASSFEGTSGRARMNEQFF.

This clone was picked up a small number of times. The chain combines TRBV6-1 with TRBJ1-1; no clear D. V lost 6 bases and J lost 7, with 15 bases in between. The germline gives CDR1 MNHNS, CDR2 SASEGT. The length of the CDR3 is 13 residues. The CDR3 DNA sequence: TGTGCCAGCAGACTTGTGTCGCTTGGTGAAGCTTTCTTT. It codes for CASRLVSLGEAFF.

Written as DNA, the CDR3 is TGTGCCAGCAGCATGAGGACAGGGAACACTGAAGCTTTCTTT. It is translated as CASSMRTGNTEAFF. This chain uses TRBV5-8 with TRBJ1-1; 7 bases align to TRBD1. Trimming took 4 bases from V and 1 from J; bases not matched to a gene: 4. There are 14 residues in the CDR3. The germline V gene encodes CDR1 SGHTS and CDR2 YDEGEE.

This clone was counted once. The gene calls are TRBV6-5 and TRBJ1-1; 8 positions match TRBD1. V trimming: 1 base; J trimming: 5 bases; junction bases outside the gene matches: 6. The CDR3 covers 15 residues. Germline CDR1 is MNHEY and CDR2 is SVGAGI. CDR3 residues: CASSYFPGGQTEAFF. CDR3 in DNA: TGTGCCAGCAGTTACTTCCCAGGGGGCCAGACTGAAGCTTTCTTT.

The J gene is TRBJ1-5, the V gene TRBV19; TRBD1 matches at 8 bases. The length of the CDR3 is 16 residues. The V gene's germline CDR1 is LNHDA and CDR2 SQIVND (reference sequence). After removal of 4 bases from V and 3 bases from J, the junction contained 8 bases not matched to a gene. CDR3: CASSTRQGTNNQPQHF. CDR3 sequence (DNA): TGTGCCAGTAGTACACGACAGGGGACGAACAATCAGCCCCAGCATTTT.